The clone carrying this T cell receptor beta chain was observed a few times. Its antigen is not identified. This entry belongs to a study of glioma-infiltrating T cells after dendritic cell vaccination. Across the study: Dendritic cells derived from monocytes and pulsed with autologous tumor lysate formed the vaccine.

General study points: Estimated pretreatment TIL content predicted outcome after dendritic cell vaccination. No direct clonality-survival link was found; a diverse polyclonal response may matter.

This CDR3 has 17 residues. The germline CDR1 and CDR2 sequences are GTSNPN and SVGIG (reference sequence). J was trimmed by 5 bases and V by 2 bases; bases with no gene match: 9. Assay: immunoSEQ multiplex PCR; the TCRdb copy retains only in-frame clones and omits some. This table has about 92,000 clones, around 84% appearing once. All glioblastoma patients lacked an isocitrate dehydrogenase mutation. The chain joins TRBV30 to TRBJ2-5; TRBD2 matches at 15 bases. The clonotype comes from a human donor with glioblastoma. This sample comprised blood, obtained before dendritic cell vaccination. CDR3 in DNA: TGTGCCTGGAGTCCCGGACTAGCGGGAGGGCCTCGGGAGACCCAGTACTTC. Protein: CAWSPGLAGGPRETQYF.